These 31 T cell receptor beta chains originate from one sample sequenced in a study of T cells in Graves' hyperthyroidism and ophthalmopathy. Amplified TCR beta CDR3 regions derived from RNA transcripts. When the TCR CDR3 underwent first-round RT-PCR, the HTBI primer set was used. TCRdb ran MiXCR on the multiplex PCR reads and lists one entry per CDR3 protein. This table holds roughly 290,000 distinct CDR3 sequences, roughly 13% found once. Sequenced sample: blood. These receptors originate from a woman aged 40 to 55 with Graves' hyperthyroidism.

This clonotype was detected ten times or more. V and J are TRBV6-8 and TRBJ2-7, with no clear D. The V end lost 6 bases, the J end lost 6 bases, and 15 bases lay between the germline ends. Per the germline V gene, CDR1 is MNHGY and CDR2 is SAAAGT. The CDR3 is 13 amino acids. In DNA form, the CDR3 reads TGTGCCAGCAGATCCCCCAGGACCCTCGAGCAGTACTTC. This codes for CASRSPRTLEQYF.

This clonotype was observed a few times. This chain connects TRBV19 to TRBJ1-2; no clear D. Per germline, CDR1 LNHDA and CDR2 SQIVND (reference sequence). The CDR3 is 14 amino acids. Deletions cut 2 bases from V and 2 bases from J, with 9 bases between. CDR3 nucleotide sequence: TGTGCCAGTAGTATACAGGCGGAAAACTATGGCTACACCTTC. Translating gives CASSIQAENYGYTF.

This clonotype was recorded many times. The chain is built from TRBV11-3 and TRBJ2-3, with TRBD2 as a possible D gene (5 bases). Trimming pared 6 bases from V and 2 bases from J, leaving 15 bases between. The germline CDR1 and CDR2 sequences are SGHNT and YENEEA. This CDR3 is built from 15 residues. The CDR3 DNA is TGTGCCAGCAGGCCGCCTGGGAGAATCACAGATACGCAGTATTTT. It encodes CASRPPGRITDTQYF.

This clonotype was recorded at least ten times. The gene calls are TRBV29-1 and TRBJ2-3; 10 nucleotides match TRBD2. With 2 bases clipped from V and 4 bases from J, the junction kept 12 bases outside the gene matches. The CDR3 runs to 17 residues. Per the germline V gene, CDR1 is SQVTM and CDR2 is ANQGSEA. CDR3 DNA sequence: TGCAGCGTTGAACTAGCGGGAGAGGGGGTCGCGGCAGATACGCAGTATTTT. Encoded protein: CSVELAGEGVAADTQYF.

Comment on this clonotype: A much larger clone lies a single base off, so this may be a read error. J is TRBJ1-3 and V is TRBV3-1; a possible D gene is TRBD1 (5 bases). Germline V lookup: CDR1 LGHDT, CDR2 YNNKEL (reference sequence). The CDR3 runs to 15 residues. For the CDR3, the DNA is TGTGCCAGCCGCCATGGGGGGATCTCTGGAAACACCATATATTTT. It is translated as CASRHGGISGNTIYF.

The chain employs TRBV5-1 and TRBJ1-2; a weak D match, TRBD1 (6 bases). Trimming took off 1 base at V and 4 bases at J, with 14 bases between the two ends. Germline loops: CDR1 SGHRS, CDR2 YFSETQ. This CDR3 region has 15 residues. The DNA for the CDR3 is TGCGCCAGCAGCTTGTCAGGGGAAGAACTCTATGGCTACACCTTC. This codes for CASSLSGEELYGYTF. Filled out from reference TRBV5-1 and TRBJ1-2, the complete variable domain reads KAGVTQTPRYLIKTRGQQVTLSCSPISGHRSVSWYQQTPGQGLQFLFEYFSETQRNKGNFPGRFSGRQFSNSRSEMNVSTLELGDSALYLCASSLSGEELYGYTFGSGTRLTVV.

A word on this clonotype: It may be a read error: a sequence one base away is much more abundant. This chain uses TRBV12-3 or TRBV12-4 with TRBJ1-5; D ambiguous. This CDR3 spans 13 amino acids. The CDR3 coding sequence is TGTGCCAACAGTTTAAGTCGGGATCAGCCCCAGCATTTT. This gives the protein CANSLSRDQPQHF.

For this clonotype: One end of the junction fails to match germline, which may point to a read error. The chain is built from TRBV5-1 and TRBJ2-5; D is uncertain. The CDR3 runs 16 residues. Germline lookup yields CDR1 SGHRS and CDR2 YFSETQ. The CDR3 is CASSLAAAMYQETQDF. The CDR3 DNA reads TGCGCCAGCAGCTTGGCGGCAGCCATGTACCAAGAGACCCAGGACTTC.

In this sample, this clonotype turned up many times. This chain links TRBV6-1 with TRBJ2-7, with 7 nucleotides matching TRBD1. Trimming cost V 6 bases and J 0 bases; bases outside gene matches: 5. CDR1 and CDR2 (germline): MNHNS, SASEGT. The CDR3 covers 14 residues. The CDR3 sequence: CASRLGQVSYEQYF. CDR3 DNA sequence: TGTGCCAGCAGACTTGGACAGGTCTCCTACGAGCAGTACTTC.

J is TRBJ2-3 and V is TRBV29-1, with 7 bases lining up with TRBD1. The CDR3 is 13 amino acids. Unmatched junction bases numbered 4, after V lost 3 bases and J lost 4 bases. Looked up from germline, CDR1 is SQVTM and CDR2 is ANQGSEA. CDR3 loop: CSVDEGGSDTQYF. The CDR3 region has the DNA TGCAGCGTTGATGAAGGGGGCTCAGATACGCAGTATTTT.

This clonotype was counted many times. This chain links TRBV24-1 with TRBJ1-1; D gene uncertain. The CDR3 runs to 13 residues. Trimming stripped 5 bases from V and 0 bases from J, with 6 bases between. CDR1 and CDR2 from the germline V gene are KGHDR and SFDVKD. CDR3 coding DNA: TGTGCCACCAGTGGGGGAGTGAACACTGAAGCTTTCTTT. Encoded protein: CATSGGVNTEAFF.

There are a few counts of this clonotype. The chain joins TRBV20-1 to TRBJ1-3; perhaps TRBD1 as D (5 bases). The CDR3 contains 14 residues. Trimming took 6 bases from V and 0 from J, leaving 12 bases between them. Germline loops: CDR1 DFQATT, CDR2 SNEGSKA (reference sequence). This CDR3 reads CSAPTGLSGNTIYF. Here the CDR3 DNA reads TGCAGTGCCCCTACGGGACTCTCTGGAAACACCATATATTTT.

This clonotype showed up just a few times. V usage is TRBV3-1 and J usage is TRBJ2-1; D is possibly TRBD2 (6 bases). CDR1 LGHDT and CDR2 YNNKEL come from the germline V gene (reference sequence). Trimming stripped 1 base from V and 7 bases from J, with 14 bases between. CDR3 length: 15 residues. The CDR3 bases are TGTGCCAGCAGCCAAGGAAACCGCGGGGCGAATGAGCAGTTCTTC. Its protein is CASSQGNRGANEQFF.

This clonotype was recorded at least ten times. The chain uses TRBV9 and TRBJ2-7, with 7 bases matching TRBD1. With 4 bases clipped from V and 0 bases from J, the junction kept 4 bases outside the gene matches. The CDR3 is 14 amino acids. Germline-derived CDR1 and CDR2 are SGDLS and YYNGEE. The CDR3, as DNA: TGTGCCAGCAGCTCTGGGGACAGCTCCTACGAGCAGTACTTC. This translates into CASSSGDSSYEQYF.

This clonotype showed up many times. The chain uses TRBV6-1 and TRBJ2-7; 10 nucleotides match TRBD1. CDR3 size: 14 residues. Germline V gives CDR1 MNHNS, CDR2 SASEGT. The V gene end was trimmed by 6 bases and the J gene end by 3 bases; junction bases not matched to a gene: 5. The CDR3 DNA is TGTGCCAGCAGCCCAGGACAGGGGGTCTACGAGCAGTACTTC. Encoded protein: CASSPGQGVYEQYF.

This clonotype has ten or more counts. The V and J genes are TRBV2 and TRBJ2-1; 8 bases line up with TRBD2. The germline CDR1 and CDR2 sequences are SNHLY and FYNNEI. The CDR3 covers 15 residues. Trimming at V came to 6 bases and at J to 9 bases, leaving 13 bases not matched to a gene. The CDR3 DNA follows: TGTGCCAGCAGACTAGCGGAGGGGAGCTCGGGTGAGCAGTTCTTC. Its translation: CASRLAEGSSGEQFF. The variable domain in full, with the rest retrieved from reference TRBV2 and TRBJ2-1, is EPEVTQTPSHQVTQMGQEVILRCVPISNHLYFYWYRQILGQKVEFLVSFYNNEISEKSEIFDDQFSVERPDGSNFTLKIRSTKLEDSAMYFCASRLAEGSSGEQFFGPGTRLTVL.

Concerning this clonotype itself: A read error may be the cause here, since a much bigger clone is one base away. This chain links TRBV12-3 or TRBV12-4 with TRBJ2-5, with 7 bases matching TRBD1. CDR3 size: 11 residues. CDR3 DNA: TGTGCCGGCAGTCCTGGGACAGTCCTGTACTTC. Translating gives CAGSPGTVLYF.

V gene TRBV28 combines with J gene TRBJ1-4; D may be TRBD1 (5 bases). Trimming stripped 5 bases from V and 5 bases from J, with 15 bases between. Germline assignment: CDR1 MDHEN and CDR2 SYDVKM. The CDR3 runs 15 residues. CDR3 loop: CASSPPPGVNEKLFF. The CDR3 DNA follows: TGTGCCAGCAGTCCCCCCCCGGGGGTCAATGAAAAACTGTTTTTT.

This clonotype was seen a few times. It is unclear where the CDR3 begins or ends on the DNA, so no DNA is shown, and the CDR3 is as TCRdb lists it. V and J are TRBV12-3 or TRBV12-4 and TRBJ1-4; the D call of TRBD1 is as the table states it, not checked on the DNA. The CDR3 length equals 16 residues, ends included. The CDR3 reads CASSKPGQGVMKNCFF.

This clonotype was recorded at least ten times. The chain links TRBV12-3 or TRBV12-4 to TRBJ2-1; D may be TRBD1 or TRBD2 (5 bases each). V shed 10 bases and J shed 8 bases, with 21 bases lying between them. This CDR3 has 14 amino acids. CDR3: CATGRTPTDYEQFF. CDR3 DNA sequence: TGTGCCACGGGACGAACCCCCACCGATTATGAGCAGTTCTTC.

This clonotype was observed many times. The genes are TRBV2 and TRBJ2-7; 12 nucleotides agree with TRBD1. In germline, CDR1 is SNHLY, CDR2 FYNNEI. The CDR3 covers 17 residues. The trim removed 4 bases at V and 7 bases at J, leaving 14 bases unmatched. CDR3 nucleotide sequence: TGTGCCAGCAGTGTGCTCATTGTGGGGACAGGGGGCAGGGAGCAGTACTTC. Encoded protein: CASSVLIVGTGGREQYF.

The CDR3 sequence: CASSVGISYNEQFF. Written as DNA, the CDR3 is TGCGCCAGCAGCGTCGGTATCTCCTACAATGAGCAGTTCTTC. The rearrangement joins TRBV5-1 to TRBJ2-1; unclear D gene. The germline V gene has CDR1 SGHRS and CDR2 YFSETQ. The CDR3 runs to 14 residues. The V gene lost 4 bases and the J gene lost 0 bases, with 8 bases spanning the gap. Full variable domain (missing parts from reference TRBV5-1 and TRBJ2-1): KAGVTQTPRYLIKTRGQQVTLSCSPISGHRSVSWYQQTPGQGLQFLFEYFSETQRNKGNFPGRFSGRQFSNSRSEMNVSTLELGDSALYLCASSVGISYNEQFFGPGTRLTVL.

The chain couples TRBV28 to TRBJ2-1, with 14 bases fitting TRBD2. This CDR3 has 15 residues. CDR1 is MDHEN, CDR2 SYDVKM, per germline. V was pared by 4 bases and J by 8 bases, with 4 bases of the junction left unmatched. The CDR3 spells CASSSRLAGGYEQFF. DNA for the CDR3: TGTGCCAGCAGTTCCCGACTAGCGGGAGGGTATGAGCAGTTCTTC.

This clonotype was seen many times. The chain recombines TRBV5-6 with TRBJ1-6; D is undetermined. There are 15 residues in the CDR3. Between the trimmed V and J ends, which lost 2 bases and 5 bases, there was a span of 11 bases. CDR1 SGHDT and CDR2 YYEEEE come from the germline V gene. The CDR3 nucleotides read TGTGCCAGCAGCTTCATCGGCTTAGATAATTCACCCCTCCACTTT. Its protein is CASSFIGLDNSPLHF.

At least ten counts were recorded for this clonotype. The CDR3 protein is CASSLELAGVIGELFF. The CDR3 DNA is TGTGCCAGCAGCTTGGAGCTAGCGGGAGTGATCGGGGAGCTGTTTTTT. The chain combines TRBV5-6 with TRBJ2-2, with 10 positions matching TRBD2. Germline assignment: CDR1 SGHDT and CDR2 YYEEEE. This CDR3 has 16 amino acids. V was clipped by 0 bases and J by 7 bases; unmatched bases: 6.

This clonotype was picked up many times. The V call is TRBV6-1, the J call TRBJ1-2, with 7 positions matching TRBD1. From germline, CDR1 is MNHNS and CDR2 SASEGT. The CDR3 sequence is 13 residues long. Unmatched junction bases numbered 9, after V lost 6 bases and J lost 8 bases. For the CDR3, the DNA is TGTGCCAGCAGAGTTCCAGGGGGTGGAGGCTACACCTTC. As protein: CASRVPGGGGYTF.

Ten or more counts support this clonotype. V and J are TRBV30 and TRBJ2-7; D might be TRBD1 or TRBD2, each matching 6 bases. From germline, CDR1 is GTSNPN and CDR2 SVGIG (reference sequence). The CDR3 spans 14 residues. Trimming took 0 bases from V and 3 from J, leaving 12 bases between them. The CDR3 nucleotides read TGTGCCTGGAGTGTAGGGGGAGGCCTCTACGAGCAGTACTTC. Its translation: CAWSVGGGLYEQYF.

This clonotype has a count of ten or more. The genes are TRBV27 and TRBJ2-1, with D unresolved. The CDR3 runs to 12 residues. The germline V and J ends were trimmed by 5 bases and 4 bases, with 6 bases remaining between them. Looked up from germline, CDR1 is MNHEY and CDR2 is SMNVEV (reference sequence). DNA for the CDR3: TGTGCCAGCAGTCGGAGTTACAATGAGCAGTTCTTC. It is translated as CASSRSYNEQFF.

This clonotype was counted a few times. The rearrangement joins TRBV27 to TRBJ2-1; D might be TRBD2 (5 bases). V was clipped by 3 bases and J by 9 bases, with 15 bases between them. Germline loops: CDR1 MNHEY, CDR2 SMNVEV (reference sequence). The CDR3 runs to 14 residues. The DNA of the CDR3 is TGTGCCAGCAGTTTCATGTGGGAGAGCGGTGAGCAGTTCTTC. Translating gives CASSFMWESGEQFF.

This clonotype has more than one count but fewer than ten. The chain links TRBV4-2 to TRBJ2-1; a possible D gene is TRBD2 (6 bases). The length of the CDR3 is 17 residues. The germline CDR1 and CDR2 sequences are LGHNA and YNFKEQ. Trimming took off 4 bases at V and 8 bases at J, with 24 bases between the two ends. Here the CDR3 reads CASSPRVGGGPFHEQFF. In DNA, the CDR3 is TGTGCCAGCAGCCCCCGAGTCGGAGGAGGGCCCTTCCATGAGCAGTTCTTC.

This clonotype appeared many times. V usage is TRBV2 and J usage is TRBJ2-5; D call uncertain. With 8 bases removed from V and 3 bases from J, the gap between germline ends came to 4 bases. The germline V gene has CDR1 SNHLY and CDR2 FYNNEI. The CDR3 consists of 10 residues. DNA of the CDR3: TGTGCCAGCGGGGAAGAGACCCAGTACTTC. This gives the protein CASGEETQYF.